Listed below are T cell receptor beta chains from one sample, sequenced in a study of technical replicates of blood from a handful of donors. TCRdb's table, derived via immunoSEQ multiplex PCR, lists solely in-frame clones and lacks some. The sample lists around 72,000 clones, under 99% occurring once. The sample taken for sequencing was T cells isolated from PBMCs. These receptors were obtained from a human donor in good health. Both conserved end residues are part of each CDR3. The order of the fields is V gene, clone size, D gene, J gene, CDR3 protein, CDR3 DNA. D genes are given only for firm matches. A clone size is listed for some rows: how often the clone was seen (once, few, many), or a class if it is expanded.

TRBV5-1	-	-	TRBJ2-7	CASTMTSSEQYF	TGCGCCAGCACAATGACTAGTAGCGAGCAGTACTTC
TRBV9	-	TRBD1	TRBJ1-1	CASSATGIEAFF	TGTGCCAGCAGCGCGACAGGGATTGAAGCTTTCTTT
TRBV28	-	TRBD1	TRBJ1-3	CASSPPPKVSRGSSGNTIYF	TGTGCCAGCAGTCCCCCGCCAAAGGTCTCCAGGGGGAGCTCTGGAAACACCATATATTTT
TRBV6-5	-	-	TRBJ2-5	CASSYFGLMETQYF	TGTGCCAGCAGTTACTTCGGTTTAATGGAGACCCAGTACTTC
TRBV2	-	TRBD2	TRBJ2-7	CASTSTSGTSSYEQYF	TGTGCCAGCACAAGTACTAGCGGGACAAGCTCCTACGAGCAGTACTTC
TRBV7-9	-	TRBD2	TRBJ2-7	CASSSRRGSPTYEQYF	TGTGCCAGCAGCTCGCGGCGCGGGAGCCCAACCTACGAGCAGTACTTC
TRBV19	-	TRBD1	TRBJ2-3	CASSGGQGLDTQYF	TGTGCCAGTAGTGGGGGACAGGGGCTGGATACGCAGTATTTT
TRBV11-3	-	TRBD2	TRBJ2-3	CASSQGLAGTTDTQYF	TGTGCCAGCAGCCAGGGACTAGCGGGGACCACAGATACGCAGTATTTT
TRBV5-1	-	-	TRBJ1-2	CASSSQGGDGYTF	TGCGCCAGCAGCTCTCAGGGAGGGGATGGCTACACCTTC
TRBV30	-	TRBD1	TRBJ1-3	CAWSVADRAGNTIYF	TGTGCCTGGAGTGTGGCGGACAGGGCAGGAAACACCATATATTTT
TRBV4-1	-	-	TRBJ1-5	CASSQQDSFWPQHF	TGCGCCAGCAGCCAACAGGACAGCTTTTGGCCCCAGCATTTT
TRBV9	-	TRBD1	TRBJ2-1	CASSVSRDRGGNEQFF	TGTGCCAGCAGCGTAAGCCGGGACAGGGGTGGCAATGAGCAGTTCTTC
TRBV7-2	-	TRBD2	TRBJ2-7	CASSLAWAGGSYEQYF	TGTGCCAGCAGCTTAGCGTGGGCGGGAGGGTCGTACGAGCAGTACTTC
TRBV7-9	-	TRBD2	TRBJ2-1	CARAGVSNEQFF	TGTGCCAGAGCGGGAGTAAGCAATGAGCAGTTCTTC
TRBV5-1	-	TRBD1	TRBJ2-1	CASSLERTGYNEQFF	TGCGCCAGCAGCTTGGAAAGGACAGGGTACAATGAGCAGTTCTTC
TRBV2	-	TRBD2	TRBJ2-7	CASDGLALFYEQYF	TGTGCCAGCGATGGACTAGCGCTATTCTACGAGCAGTACTTC
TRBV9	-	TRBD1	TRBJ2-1	CASSSWDRGLGEQFF	TGTGCCAGCAGCTCTTGGGACAGGGGGCTAGGTGAGCAGTTCTTC
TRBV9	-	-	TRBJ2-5	CASSVNEETQYF	TGTGCCAGCAGCGTAAATGAGGAGACCCAGTACTTC
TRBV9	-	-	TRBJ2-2	CASSAGTGTGWSTGELFF	TGTGCCAGCAGCGCGGGCACCGGGACTGGATGGTCTACCGGGGAGCTGTTTTTT
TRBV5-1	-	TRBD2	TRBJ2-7	CASSDSGRQNEQYF	TGCGCCAGCAGTGATAGCGGGAGACAAAACGAGCAGTACTTC
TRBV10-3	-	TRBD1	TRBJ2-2	CASEQGANTGELFF	TGTGCCAGCGAACAGGGGGCGAACACCGGGGAGCTGTTTTTT
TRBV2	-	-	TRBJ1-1	CASRSNTEAFF	TGTGCCAGCAGGTCAAACACTGAAGCTTTCTTT
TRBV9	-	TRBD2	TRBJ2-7	CASSPAPGLIAPPYEQYF	TGTGCCAGCAGCCCTGCACCGGGACTAATAGCCCCTCCATACGAGCAGTACTTC
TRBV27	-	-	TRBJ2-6	CASAGRGLVIGANVLTF	TGTGCCAGCGCCGGGCGGGGGCTAGTAATTGGGGCCAACGTCCTGACTTTC
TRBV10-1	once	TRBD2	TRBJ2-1	CASRKGLAEYNEQFF	TGCGCCAGCAGAAAAGGACTAGCAGAGTACAATGAGCAGTTCTTC
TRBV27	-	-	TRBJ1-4	CASSFINEKLFF	TGTGCCAGCAGTTTCATTAATGAAAAACTGTTTTTT
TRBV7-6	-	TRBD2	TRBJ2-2	CASSPRTSGGTGELFF	TGTGCCAGCAGCCCTAGGACTAGCGGGGGCACCGGGGAGCTGTTTTTT